Shown below are 31 T cell receptor beta chains from a single sample sequenced in a study of cytomegalovirus exposure and HLA in healthy donors. Use of 60 Vbeta and 13 Jbeta primers characterized the PCR. Profiling relied on immunoSEQ multiplex PCR, and the TCRdb table lists in-frame clones only, not all of them. Among roughly 120,000 clones listed, approximately 69% were seen once. Material: PBMCs. Receptor source: a woman between 40 and 50 years old in good health and CMV-seropositive.

This clone showed up just once. The CDR3 spells CASATGYGNTIYF. The CDR3 DNA sequence: TGTGCCAGCGCAACAGGATACGGAAACACCATATATTTT. The genes are TRBV7-9 and TRBJ1-3, with D perhaps TRBD1 (5 bases). The V end lost 8 bases, the J end lost 4 bases, and 12 bases lay between the germline ends. From germline, CDR1 is SEHNR and CDR2 FQNEAQ (reference sequence). CDR3 length: 13 amino acids.

The chain is built from TRBV13 and TRBJ2-7; D is undetermined. The CDR3 is 13 residues long. In germline, CDR1 is PRHDT, CDR2 FYEKMQ (reference sequence). The germline V and J ends were trimmed by 1 base and 4 bases, with 8 bases remaining between them. The CDR3 DNA is TGTGCCAGCAGCTTAGCGGGTCTATACGAGCAGTACTTC. Amino acids: CASSLAGLYEQYF.

This clone was found a few times. V and J are TRBV7-9 and TRBJ1-2; tentative D call: TRBD1 (5 bases). The CDR3 has 17 residues. Germline V gene sequence: CDR1 SEHNR, CDR2 FQNEAQ (reference sequence). With 0 bases removed from V and 8 bases from J, the gap between germline ends came to 22 bases. The CDR3 DNA sequence: TGTGCCAGCAGCTTAGCGCAGGGAGGAGGGGCCGTCGGGGGCTACACCTTC. Translation gives CASSLAQGGGAVGGYTF.

The CDR3 DNA is TGTGCCAGCAGTGGACAGCCCAACACTGAAGCTTTCTTT. Its translation: CASSGQPNTEAFF. The chain couples TRBV6-1 to TRBJ1-1; the D gene is possibly TRBD1 (5 bases). The CDR3 is 13 amino acids. Per the germline V gene, CDR1 is MNHNS and CDR2 is SASEGT. The V and J ends lost 4 bases and 2 bases respectively, with 8 bases between them.

The chain carries TRBV5-1 and TRBJ2-3; 8 bases map to TRBD2. The V and J ends lost 4 bases and 1 base, in that order; junction bases with no gene match: 8. CDR1 is SGHRS, CDR2 YFSETQ, per germline. CDR3 length equals 16 residues. DNA for the CDR3: TGCGCCAGCAGCCCCGGATTAGCGGGACGCACAGATACGCAGTATTTT. It is translated as CASSPGLAGRTDTQYF.

The chain is built from TRBV7-8 and TRBJ2-3, with D possibly matching TRBD2 (5 bases). Germline V CDR1 and CDR2: SGHVS, FQNEAQ. This CDR3 region has 15 residues. The ends were cut back, 5 bases at V and 2 bases at J, with 14 bases in the middle. CDR3 nucleotides: TGTGCCAGCAGCCCCGCGAGCGGAGCCACAGATACGCAGTATTTT. It yields the protein CASSPASGATDTQYF.

The V call is TRBV7-9, the J call TRBJ2-2; 7 bases line up with TRBD1. Germline V gives CDR1 SEHNR, CDR2 FQNEAQ (reference sequence). The CDR3 covers 15 residues. V lost 3 bases and J lost 8; bases outside the gene matches: 9. CDR3: CASSFLQGEGGELFF. CDR3 sequence (DNA): TGTGCCAGCAGCTTTCTTCAGGGGGAAGGTGGGGAGCTGTTTTTT.

The gene calls are TRBV6-1 and TRBJ2-7; 12 positions agree with TRBD2. This CDR3 spans 17 amino acids. V gave up 4 bases and J gave up 2 bases; unmatched junction bases: 9. CDR1 and CDR2 from the germline V gene are MNHNS and SASEGT. The CDR3 protein is CASSGRTSGISTYEQYF. The CDR3 nucleotides read TGTGCCAGCAGTGGTCGGACTAGCGGGATCTCGACCTACGAGCAGTACTTC.

This clone came up a few times. The chain has TRBV15 and TRBJ2-7; D is possibly TRBD1 (5 bases). The germline V gene has CDR1 LNHNV and CDR2 YYDKDF (reference sequence). V was shortened by 0 bases and J by 4 bases, with 13 bases between the two germline ends. The CDR3 consists of 15 residues. The DNA of the CDR3 is TGTGCCACCAGCAGAGATCACCAGGGTGGATACGAGCAGTACTTC. Translating gives CATSRDHQGGYEQYF.

This clone was seen a handful of times. The chain carries TRBV5-4 and TRBJ2-3; TRBD2 matches 14 bases. Germline assignment: CDR1 SGHNT and CDR2 YYREEE (reference sequence). The CDR3 is made up of 18 amino acids. Losses at the gene ends were 1 base for V and 2 bases for J; bases not matched to a gene: 6. Written as DNA, the CDR3 is TGTGCCAGCAGCTTGCTGACTAGCGGGAGGGTAATCACAGATACGCAGTATTTT. Translating it yields CASSLLTSGRVITDTQYF. The complete variable domain, with remaining parts taken from reference TRBV5-4 and TRBJ2-3, reads ETGVTQSPTHLIKTRGQQVTLRCSSQSGHNTVSWYQQALGQGPQFIFQYYREEENGRGNFPPRFSGLQFPNYSSELNVNALELDDSALYLCASSLLTSGRVITDTQYFGPGTRLTVL.

The sample holds one count of this clone. This rearrangement joins TRBV30 to TRBJ1-6; D remains ambiguous. Looked up from germline, CDR1 is GTSNPN and CDR2 is SVGIG (reference sequence). The CDR3 covers 18 residues. V was pared by 0 bases and J by 0 bases, with 15 bases between. In nucleotides, the CDR3 is TGTGCCTGGAGTGTACTTCGAGGGTTGAGCTCCTATAATTCACCCCTCCACTTT. Translation: CAWSVLRGLSSYNSPLHF. The full variable domain, completed using reference TRBV30 and TRBJ1-6, is SQTIHQWPATLVQPVGSPLSLECTVEGTSNPNLYWYRQAAGRGLQLLFYSVGIGQISSEVPQNLSASRPQDRQFILSSKKLLLSDSGFYLCAWSVLRGLSSYNSPLHFGNGTRLTVT.

The rearrangement uses TRBV7-6 and TRBJ1-4; D ambiguous. The ends were cut back, 4 bases at V and 3 bases at J, with 15 bases in the middle. Germline CDR1 and CDR2: SGHVS and FNYEAQ. This CDR3 contains 16 residues. The CDR3 sequence: CASSSLDGAANEKLFF. DNA of the CDR3: TGTGCCAGCAGCTCCTTAGACGGTGCGGCTAATGAAAAACTGTTTTTT.

The gene calls are TRBV5-1 and TRBJ2-7, with 8 bases lining up with TRBD1. The trim removed 5 bases at V and 3 bases at J, leaving 10 bases unmatched. There are 15 residues in the CDR3. The germline CDR1 and CDR2 sequences are SGHRS and YFSETQ. CDR3 sequence: CASSRRTGSLYEQYF. In nucleotides, the CDR3 is TGCGCCAGCAGTCGGAGGACAGGGAGCCTCTACGAGCAGTACTTC.

The chain links TRBV15 to TRBJ2-7, with 11 bases fitting TRBD2. The V gene's germline CDR1 is LNHNV and CDR2 YYDKDF (reference sequence). Trimming at V came to 3 bases and at J to 9 bases, leaving 10 bases not matched to a gene. The CDR3 spans 15 residues. CDR3 in amino acids: CATSRVGTSGDGQYF. In nucleotides, the CDR3 is TGTGCCACCAGCAGGGTCGGGACTAGCGGCGACGGGCAGTACTTC.

The rearrangement uses TRBV28 and TRBJ1-4; the D gene is possibly TRBD1 (6 bases). CDR1 is MDHEN and CDR2 is SYDVKM in the germline V gene. This CDR3 spans 16 amino acids. V dropped 4 bases and J dropped 4 bases, with 16 bases sitting between them. The CDR3 nucleotides read TGTGCCAGCAGTTCGAGCGGACAGACATTTAATGAAAAACTGTTTTTT. Encoded protein: CASSSSGQTFNEKLFF. Looking up the rest from reference TRBV28 and TRBJ1-4 gives the full variable domain: DVKVTQSSRYLVKRTGEKVFLECVQDMDHENMFWYRQDPGLGLRLIYFSYDVKMKEKGDIPEGYSVSREKKERFSLILESASTNQTSMYLCASSSSGQTFNEKLFFGSGTQLSVL.

The rearrangement links TRBV9 to TRBJ1-2, with a possible D match to TRBD1 (5 bases). Germline CDR1 is SGDLS and CDR2 is YYNGEE. This CDR3 comprises 17 residues. Trimming left V 1 base short and J 3 bases short, with 19 bases between. For the CDR3, the DNA is TGTGCCAGCAGCGTAAGACTGGGGCAGGGTTTGGACTATGGCTACACCTTC. It yields the protein CASSVRLGQGLDYGYTF.

This chain uses TRBV7-2 with TRBJ2-5; 14 nucleotides align to TRBD2. J gave up 5 bases and V 5 bases, and 7 bases lay outside the gene matches. There are 16 residues in the CDR3. CDR1 SGHTA and CDR2 FQGNSA come from the germline V gene. The CDR3 spells CASSPAGTSGSETQYF. CDR3 bases: TGTGCCAGCAGCCCTGCCGGGACTAGCGGGAGTGAGACCCAGTACTTC. The complete variable domain, with remaining parts taken from reference TRBV7-2 and TRBJ2-5, reads GAGVSQSPSNKVTEKGKDVELRCDPISGHTALYWYRQSLGQGLEFLIYFQGNSAPDKSGLPSDRFSAERTGGSVSTLTIQRTQQEDSAVYLCASSPAGTSGSETQYFGPGTRLLVL.

V is TRBV27 and J is TRBJ2-1; D might be TRBD2 (6 bases). Trimming shortened V by 8 bases and J by 0 bases, and 14 bases separated the two germline ends. This CDR3 is 15 amino acids long. CDR1 is MNHEY, CDR2 SMNVEV, per germline (reference sequence). The CDR3 DNA reads as TGTGCCAGCGGATTGGGGGGTAGCTCCTACAATGAGCAGTTCTTC. This gives the protein CASGLGGSSYNEQFF.

The chain is built from TRBV7-9 and TRBJ1-4; D gene ambiguous. V was trimmed by 1 base and J by 0 bases, leaving 9 bases between them. The V gene's germline CDR1 is SEHNR and CDR2 FQNEAQ (reference sequence). This CDR3 has 16 amino acids. The CDR3 coding sequence is TGTGCCAGCAGCTTAGGCGGGGTATCAACTAATGAAAAACTGTTTTTT. Protein sequence: CASSLGGVSTNEKLFF.

This chain joins TRBV19 and TRBJ2-2, with 9 bases that match TRBD2. The CDR3 is 16 residues long. Germline-derived CDR1 and CDR2 are LNHDA and SQIVND (reference sequence). With V trimmed by 5 bases and J by 5 bases, 9 bases remained unmatched. The CDR3: CASSRGRGGPTGELFF. DNA of the CDR3: TGTGCCAGTAGTCGTGGGCGGGGGGGCCCGACCGGGGAGCTGTTTTTT. The full variable domain, with the rest looked up from reference TRBV19 and TRBJ2-2, is DGGITQSPKYLFRKEGQNVTLSCEQNLNHDAMYWYRQDPGQGLRLIYYSQIVNDFQKGDIAEGYSVSREKKESFPLTVTSAQKNPTAFYLCASSRGRGGPTGELFFGEGSRLTVL.

V and J are TRBV10-3 and TRBJ1-5; D is perhaps TRBD1 (6 bases). Germline CDR1 is ENHRY and CDR2 is SYGVKD. V lost 4 bases to trimming and J lost 4 bases, with 11 bases between them. The CDR3 extends over 14 amino acids. The CDR3 here is CAISVGGGNQPQHF. The CDR3 region has the DNA TGTGCCATCAGTGTAGGGGGGGGAAATCAGCCCCAGCATTTT.

The chain joins TRBV5-1 to TRBJ2-3; D is possibly TRBD1 (5 bases). Germline CDR1 is SGHRS and CDR2 is YFSETQ. This CDR3 region has 16 residues. V lost 4 bases to trimming and J lost 4 bases, with 19 bases between them. CDR3 amino acids: CASSPNPGPGSDTQYF. For the CDR3, the DNA is TGCGCCAGCAGCCCTAACCCAGGGCCAGGTTCAGATACGCAGTATTTT. The full variable domain, its missing parts supplied by reference TRBV5-1 and TRBJ2-3, is KAGVTQTPRYLIKTRGQQVTLSCSPISGHRSVSWYQQTPGQGLQFLFEYFSETQRNKGNFPGRFSGRQFSNSRSEMNVSTLELGDSALYLCASSPNPGPGSDTQYFGPGTRLTVL.

This chain connects TRBV7-2 to TRBJ2-5; 8 bases are shared with TRBD1. The trim removed 5 bases at V and 3 bases at J, leaving 5 bases unmatched. Germline V gene lookup returns CDR1 SGHTA and CDR2 FQGNSA. There are 14 residues in the CDR3. The CDR3 DNA is TGTGCCAGCAGCCGTTCGGGACAGGAAGAGACCCAGTACTTC. Its protein is CASSRSGQEETQYF.

Only a few counts were recorded for this clone. The rearrangement uses TRBV6-5 and TRBJ1-4, with TRBD1 matching 8 bases. Germline V gene data show CDR1 as MNHEY and CDR2 as SVGAGI. CDR3 length: 14 residues. V lost 6 bases to trimming and J lost 6 bases; unmatched junction nucleotides: 6. CDR3 nucleotide sequence: TGTGCCAGCAGGTCCACAGGGGGGGATGAAAAACTGTTTTTT. Translation: CASRSTGGDEKLFF.

The genes are TRBV7-3 and TRBJ2-3; 8 nucleotides agree with TRBD2. The CDR3 has 15 residues. Germline V lookup: CDR1 SGHTA, CDR2 FQGTGA. The V segment lost 5 bases and the J segment 0 bases; nucleotides outside the gene matches: 4. The CDR3 loop is CASSHSGISTDTQYF. The CDR3 DNA reads TGTGCCAGCAGCCATAGCGGGATCAGCACAGATACGCAGTATTTT. Using reference TRBV7-3 and TRBJ2-3 for the parts outside the CDR3, the full variable domain is GAGVSQTPSNKVTEKGKYVELRCDPISGHTALYWYRQSLGQGPEFLIYFQGTGAADDSGLPNDRFFAVRPEGSVSTLKIQRTERGDSAVYLCASSHSGISTDTQYFGPGTRLTVL.

V is TRBV5-6 and J is TRBJ2-7; tentative D call: TRBD1 (6 bases). From germline, CDR1 is SGHDT and CDR2 YYEEEE. With 1 base removed from V and 2 bases from J, the gap between germline ends came to 10 bases. CDR3 length: 14 amino acids. CDR3 amino acids: CASSLWDNPYEQYF. The CDR3 DNA sequence: TGTGCCAGCAGCTTGTGGGACAACCCCTACGAGCAGTACTTC. Full variable domain (outside the CDR3, taken from reference TRBV5-6 and TRBJ2-7): DAGVTQSPTHLIKTRGQQVTLRCSPKSGHDTVSWYQQALGQGPQFIFQYYEEEERQRGNFPDRFSGHQFPNYSSELNVNALLLGDSALYLCASSLWDNPYEQYFGPGTRLTVT.

There are a few counts of this clone. This chain joins TRBV6-1 and TRBJ2-7, with 7 bases matching TRBD1. With 6 bases clipped from V and 2 bases from J, the junction kept 10 bases outside the gene matches. Per germline, CDR1 MNHNS and CDR2 SASEGT. There are 15 residues in the CDR3. The CDR3 region has the DNA TGTGCCAGCAGGGTAGGGGACAGACGAACCTACGAGCAGTACTTC. This codes for CASRVGDRRTYEQYF.

This sequence joins TRBV5-1 and TRBJ1-1; possibly TRBD1 for D (6 bases). Germline lookup yields CDR1 SGHRS and CDR2 YFSETQ. This CDR3 has 15 residues. Trimming cost V 3 bases and J 2 bases, with 14 bases left between them. CDR3 in DNA: TGCGCCAGCAGCTGGAACAGGGTTGCTAACACTGAAGCTTTCTTT. It specifies CASSWNRVANTEAFF.

Comment on this clone: A read error may produce the germline difference seen at one junction end. This chain links TRBV7-9 with TRBJ1-5, with 9 bases identical to TRBD1. The CDR3 consists of 15 residues. Germline V gene lookup returns CDR1 SEHNR and CDR2 FQNEAQ (reference sequence). Here the CDR3 reads CSSSLGDRGNQPQHF. The DNA of the CDR3 is TGTTCCAGCAGCTTAGGGGACAGGGGCAATCAGCCCCAGCATTTT. Filled out from reference TRBV7-9 and TRBJ1-5, the complete variable domain reads DTGVSQNPRHKITKRGQNVTFRCDPISEHNRLYWYRQTLGQGPEFLTYFQNEAQLEKSRLLSDRFSAERPKGSFSTLEIQRTEQGDSAMYLCSSSLGDRGNQPQHFGDGTRLSIL.

V is TRBV5-1 and J is TRBJ2-7; no clear D gene. The CDR3 contains 15 residues. The V and J ends lost 0 bases and 3 bases respectively, with 13 bases between them. Germline V CDR1 and CDR2: SGHRS, YFSETQ. The DNA of the CDR3 is TGCGCCAGCAGCTTGGAGCCTGAAATCGACTACGAGCAGTACTTC. Translation: CASSLEPEIDYEQYF.

The chain employs TRBV5-1 and TRBJ1-5, with D perhaps matching TRBD1 (6 bases). This CDR3 has 15 residues. CDR1 SGHRS and CDR2 YFSETQ come from the germline V gene. Trimming removed 4 bases at V and 2 bases at J, with 13 bases between. In DNA, the CDR3 is TGCGCCAGCAGCAGGGGGGGGTTAGGCAATCAGCCCCAGCATTTT. This sequence encodes CASSRGGLGNQPQHF.